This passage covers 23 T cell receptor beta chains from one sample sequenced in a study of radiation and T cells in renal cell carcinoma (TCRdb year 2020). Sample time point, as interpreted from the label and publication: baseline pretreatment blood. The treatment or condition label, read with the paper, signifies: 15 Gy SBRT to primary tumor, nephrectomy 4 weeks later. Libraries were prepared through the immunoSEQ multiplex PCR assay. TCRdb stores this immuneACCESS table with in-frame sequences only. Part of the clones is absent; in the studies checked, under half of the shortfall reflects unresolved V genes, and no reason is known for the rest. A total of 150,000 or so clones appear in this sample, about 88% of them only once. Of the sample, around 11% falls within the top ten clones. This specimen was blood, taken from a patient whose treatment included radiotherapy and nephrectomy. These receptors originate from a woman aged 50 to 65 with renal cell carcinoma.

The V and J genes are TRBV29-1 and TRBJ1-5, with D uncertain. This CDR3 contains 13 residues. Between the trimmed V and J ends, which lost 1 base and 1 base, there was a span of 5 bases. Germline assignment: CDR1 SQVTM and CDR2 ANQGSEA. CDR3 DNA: TGCAGCGTTGAAGGGTGGAGCAATCAGCCCCAGCATTTT. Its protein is CSVEGWSNQPQHF.

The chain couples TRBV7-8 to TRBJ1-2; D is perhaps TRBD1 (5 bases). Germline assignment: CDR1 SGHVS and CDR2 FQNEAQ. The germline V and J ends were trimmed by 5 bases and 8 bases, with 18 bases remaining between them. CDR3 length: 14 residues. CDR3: CASSIIEGLGGYTF. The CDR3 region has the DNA TGTGCCAGCAGCATTATAGAGGGGCTGGGCGGCTACACCTTC.

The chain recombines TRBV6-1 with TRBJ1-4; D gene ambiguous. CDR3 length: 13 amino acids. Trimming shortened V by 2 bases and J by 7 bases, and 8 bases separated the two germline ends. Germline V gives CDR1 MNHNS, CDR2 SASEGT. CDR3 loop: CASSEQRSEKLFF. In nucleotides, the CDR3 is TGTGCCAGCAGTGAACAGAGATCTGAAAAACTGTTTTTT.

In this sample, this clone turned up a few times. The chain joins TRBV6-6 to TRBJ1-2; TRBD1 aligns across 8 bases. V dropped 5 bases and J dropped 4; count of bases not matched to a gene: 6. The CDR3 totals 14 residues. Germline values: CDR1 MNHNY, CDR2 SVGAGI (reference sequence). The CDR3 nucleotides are TGTGCCAGCAGTCCAGGGGGCGAAGGCTATGGCTACACCTTC. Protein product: CASSPGGEGYGYTF.

The CDR3 is CASSEGQFNQPQHF. For the CDR3, the DNA is TGTGCCAGCAGCGAAGGACAGTTCAATCAGCCCCAGCATTTT. The chain couples TRBV9 to TRBJ1-5; a weak D match, TRBD1 (6 bases). CDR1 and CDR2 (germline): SGDLS, YYNGEE. V shed 3 bases and J shed 3 bases, with 10 bases lying between them. The CDR3 totals 14 residues. Full variable domain (remainder filled in from reference TRBV9 and TRBJ1-5): DSGVTQTPKHLITATGQRVTLRCSPRSGDLSVYWYQQSLDQGLQFLIQYYNGEERAKGNILERFSAQQFPDLHSELNLSSLELGDSALYFCASSEGQFNQPQHFGDGTRLSIL.

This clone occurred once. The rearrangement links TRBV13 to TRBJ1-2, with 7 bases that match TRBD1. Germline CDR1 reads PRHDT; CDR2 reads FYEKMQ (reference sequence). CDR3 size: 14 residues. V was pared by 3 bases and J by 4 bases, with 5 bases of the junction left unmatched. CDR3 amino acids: CASSFDRDLYGYTF. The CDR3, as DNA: TGTGCCAGCAGCTTTGACAGGGACCTCTATGGCTACACCTTC.

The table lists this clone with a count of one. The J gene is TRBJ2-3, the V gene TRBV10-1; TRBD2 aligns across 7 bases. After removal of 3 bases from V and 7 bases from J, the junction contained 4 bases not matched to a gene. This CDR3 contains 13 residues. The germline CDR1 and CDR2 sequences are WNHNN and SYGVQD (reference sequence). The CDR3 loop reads CASSESGVNTQYF. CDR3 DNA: TGCGCCAGCAGTGAAAGCGGGGTAAATACGCAGTATTTT.

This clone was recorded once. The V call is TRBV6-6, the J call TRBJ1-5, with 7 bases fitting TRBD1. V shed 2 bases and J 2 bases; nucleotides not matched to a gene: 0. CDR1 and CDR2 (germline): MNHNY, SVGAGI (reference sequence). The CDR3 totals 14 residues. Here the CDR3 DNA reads TGTGCCAGCAGTTACGGACAGGGCAATCAGCCCCAGCATTTT. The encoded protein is CASSYGQGNQPQHF.

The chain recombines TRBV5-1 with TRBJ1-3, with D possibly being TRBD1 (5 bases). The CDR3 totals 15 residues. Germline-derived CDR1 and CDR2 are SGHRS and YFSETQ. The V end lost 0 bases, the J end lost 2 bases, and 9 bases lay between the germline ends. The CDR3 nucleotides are TGCGCCAGCAGCTTGGGACAGAGCCCTGGAAACACCATATATTTT. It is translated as CASSLGQSPGNTIYF.

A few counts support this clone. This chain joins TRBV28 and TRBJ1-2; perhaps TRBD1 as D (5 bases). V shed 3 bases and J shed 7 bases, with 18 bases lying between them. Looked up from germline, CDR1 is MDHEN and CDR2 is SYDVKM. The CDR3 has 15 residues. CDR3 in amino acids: CASSFRTYLRGGYTF. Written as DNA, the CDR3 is TGTGCCAGCAGTTTCAGAACCTACCTGAGGGGTGGCTACACCTTC.

CDR3 bases: TGTGCCAGCTCACGGGCTCGCGGACATTCGAACACTGAAGCTTTCTTT. Translation gives CASSRARGHSNTEAFF. This sequence joins TRBV18 and TRBJ1-1; weak D call: TRBD1 (5 bases). The CDR3 loop spans 16 amino acids. The germline CDR1 and CDR2 sequences are KGHSH and LQKENI. V gave up 4 bases and J gave up 1 base, with 16 bases separating them. The variable domain in full, completed from reference TRBV18 and TRBJ1-1, reads NAGVMQNPRHLVRRRGQEARLRCSPMKGHSHVYWYRQLPEEGLKFMVYLQKENIIDESGMPKERFSAEFPKEGPSILRIQQVVRGDSAAYFCASSRARGHSNTEAFFGQGTRLTVV.

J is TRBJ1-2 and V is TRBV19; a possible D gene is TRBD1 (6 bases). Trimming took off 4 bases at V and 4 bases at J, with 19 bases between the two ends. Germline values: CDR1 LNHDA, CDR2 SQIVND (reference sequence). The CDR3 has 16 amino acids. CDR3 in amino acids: CASSTGGVQGTYGYTF. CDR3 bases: TGTGCCAGTAGTACTGGTGGGGTTCAGGGGACCTATGGCTACACCTTC.

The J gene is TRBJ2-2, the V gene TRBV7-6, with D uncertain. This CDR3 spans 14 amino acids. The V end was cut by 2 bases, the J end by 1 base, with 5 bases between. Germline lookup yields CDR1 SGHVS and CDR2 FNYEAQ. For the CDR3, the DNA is TGTGCCAGCAGCTTAACAGAGAACACCGGGGAGCTGTTTTTT. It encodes CASSLTENTGELFF. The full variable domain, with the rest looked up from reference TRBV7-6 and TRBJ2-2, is GAGVSQSPRYKVTKRGQDVALRCDPISGHVSLYWYRQALGQGPEFLTYFNYEAQQDKSGLPNDRFSAERPEGSISTLTIQRTEQRDSAMYRCASSLTENTGELFFGEGSRLTVL.

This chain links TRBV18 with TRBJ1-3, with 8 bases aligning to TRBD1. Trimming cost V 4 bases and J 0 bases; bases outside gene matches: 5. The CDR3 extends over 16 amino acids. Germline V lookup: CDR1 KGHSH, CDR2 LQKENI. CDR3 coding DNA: TGTGCCAGCTCACTAAGGACAGGGCCCTCTGGAAACACCATATATTTT. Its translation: CASSLRTGPSGNTIYF.

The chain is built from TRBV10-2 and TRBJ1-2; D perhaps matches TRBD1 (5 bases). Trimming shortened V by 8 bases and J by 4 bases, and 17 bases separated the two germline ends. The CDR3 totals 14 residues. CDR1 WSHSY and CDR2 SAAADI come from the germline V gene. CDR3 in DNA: TGCGCCAGCGTTGGCAGGGTGTGGGGCTATGGCTACACCTTC. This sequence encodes CASVGRVWGYGYTF.

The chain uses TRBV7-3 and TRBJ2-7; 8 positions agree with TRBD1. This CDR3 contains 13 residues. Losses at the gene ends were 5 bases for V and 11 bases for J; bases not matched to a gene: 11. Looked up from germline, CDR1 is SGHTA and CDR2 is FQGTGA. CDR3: CASSLNVDREKYF. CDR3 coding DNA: TGTGCCAGCAGCCTCAACGTGGACAGGGAAAAGTACTTC.

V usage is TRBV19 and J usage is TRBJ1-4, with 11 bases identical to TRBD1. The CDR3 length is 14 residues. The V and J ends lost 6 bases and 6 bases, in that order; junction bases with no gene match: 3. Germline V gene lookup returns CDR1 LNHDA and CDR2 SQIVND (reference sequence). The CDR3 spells CASRDRGPDEKLFF. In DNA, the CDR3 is TGTGCCAGTAGGGACAGGGGGCCGGATGAAAAACTGTTTTTT.

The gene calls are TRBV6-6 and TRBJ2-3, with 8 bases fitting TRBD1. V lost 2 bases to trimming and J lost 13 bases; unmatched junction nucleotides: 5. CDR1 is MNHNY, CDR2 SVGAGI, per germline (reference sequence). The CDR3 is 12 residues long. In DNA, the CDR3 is TGTGCCAGCAGTTACGACGACAGGGGAGAGTATTTT. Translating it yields CASSYDDRGEYF.

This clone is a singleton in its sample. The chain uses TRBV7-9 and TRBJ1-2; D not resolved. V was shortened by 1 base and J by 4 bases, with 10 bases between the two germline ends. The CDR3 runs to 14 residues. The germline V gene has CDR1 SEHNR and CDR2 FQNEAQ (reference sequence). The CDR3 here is CASSLDIVGYGYTF. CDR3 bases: TGTGCCAGCAGCTTAGATATCGTTGGCTATGGCTACACCTTC.

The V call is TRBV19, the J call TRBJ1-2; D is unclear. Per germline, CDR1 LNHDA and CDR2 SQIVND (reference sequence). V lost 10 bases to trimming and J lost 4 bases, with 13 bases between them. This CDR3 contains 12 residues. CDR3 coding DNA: TGTGCCACCCGAGACATCGCCTATGGCTACACCTTC. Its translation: CATRDIAYGYTF.

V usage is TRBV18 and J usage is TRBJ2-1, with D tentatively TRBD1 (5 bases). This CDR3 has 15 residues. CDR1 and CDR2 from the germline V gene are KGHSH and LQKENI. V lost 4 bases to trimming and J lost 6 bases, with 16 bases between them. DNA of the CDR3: TGTGCCAGCTCACAAACAGGAATGAGTTCCAATGAGCAGTTCTTC. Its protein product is CASSQTGMSSNEQFF.

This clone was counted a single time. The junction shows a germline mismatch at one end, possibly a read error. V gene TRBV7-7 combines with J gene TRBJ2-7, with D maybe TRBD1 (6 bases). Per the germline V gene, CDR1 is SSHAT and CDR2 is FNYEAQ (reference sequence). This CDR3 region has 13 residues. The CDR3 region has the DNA TGTGCTAGCAGCCAAATACAGGGCTACGAGCAGTACTTC. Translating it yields CASSQIQGYEQYF. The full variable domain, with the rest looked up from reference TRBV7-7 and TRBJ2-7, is GAGVSQSPRYKVTKRGQDVTLRCDPISSHATLYWYQQALGQGPEFLTYFNYEAQPDKSGLPSDRFSAERPEGSISTLTIQRTEQRDSAMYRCASSQIQGYEQYFGPGTRLTVT.

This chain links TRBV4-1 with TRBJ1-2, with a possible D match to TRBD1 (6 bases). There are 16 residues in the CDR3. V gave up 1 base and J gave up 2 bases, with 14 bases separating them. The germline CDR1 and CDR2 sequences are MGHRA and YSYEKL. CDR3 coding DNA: TGCGCCAGCAGCCAAGGCTCGACAGGAGCCAACTATGGCTACACCTTC. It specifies CASSQGSTGANYGYTF.